This record covers a single T cell receptor beta chain. Sequencing used immunoSEQ multiplex PCR; TCRdb keeps in-frame clones, though not all of them. The table has roughly 40,000 clones, more than 85% seen once. The CDR3 length is 14 residues. After removal of 6 bases from V and 8 bases from J, the junction contained 7 bases not matched to a gene. Per the germline V gene, CDR1 is MNHEY and CDR2 is SMNVEV (reference sequence). This record comes from a study of control samples from healthy donors and cancer patients. The J gene is TRBJ1-2, the V gene TRBV27; 12 bases are a match to TRBD1. The specimen sequenced was blood. The clonotype was recovered from a woman aged 50 to 60 in good health. CDR3 DNA: TGTGCCAGCAGGCCGGGACAGGGGGCGTACGGCTACACCTTC. This encodes CASRPGQGAYGYTF.